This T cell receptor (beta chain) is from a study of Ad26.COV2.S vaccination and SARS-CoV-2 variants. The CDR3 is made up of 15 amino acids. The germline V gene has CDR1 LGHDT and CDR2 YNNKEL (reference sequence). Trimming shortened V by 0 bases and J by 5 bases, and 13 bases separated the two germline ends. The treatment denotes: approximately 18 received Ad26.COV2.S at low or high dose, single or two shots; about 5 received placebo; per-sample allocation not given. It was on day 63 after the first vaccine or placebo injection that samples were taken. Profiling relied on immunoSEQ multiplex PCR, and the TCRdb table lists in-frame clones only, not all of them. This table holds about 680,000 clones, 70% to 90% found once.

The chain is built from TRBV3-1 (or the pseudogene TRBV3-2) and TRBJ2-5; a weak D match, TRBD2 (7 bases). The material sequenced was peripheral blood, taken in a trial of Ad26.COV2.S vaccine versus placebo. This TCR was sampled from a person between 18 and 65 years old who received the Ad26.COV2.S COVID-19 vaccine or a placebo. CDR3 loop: CASSQERGGMETQYF. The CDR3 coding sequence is TGTGCCAGCAGCCAAGAGAGGGGGGGGATGGAGACCCAGTACTTC.